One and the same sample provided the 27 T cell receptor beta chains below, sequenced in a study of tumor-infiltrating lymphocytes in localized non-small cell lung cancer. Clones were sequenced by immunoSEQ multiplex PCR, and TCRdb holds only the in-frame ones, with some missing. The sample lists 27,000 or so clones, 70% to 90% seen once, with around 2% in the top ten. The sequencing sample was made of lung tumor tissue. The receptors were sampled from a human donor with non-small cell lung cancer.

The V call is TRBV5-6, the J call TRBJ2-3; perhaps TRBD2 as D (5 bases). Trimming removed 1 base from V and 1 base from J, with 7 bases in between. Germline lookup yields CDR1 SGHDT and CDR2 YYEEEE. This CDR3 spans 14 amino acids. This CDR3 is CASSLWGGTDTQYF. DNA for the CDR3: TGTGCCAGCAGCTTGTGGGGAGGCACAGATACGCAGTATTTT.

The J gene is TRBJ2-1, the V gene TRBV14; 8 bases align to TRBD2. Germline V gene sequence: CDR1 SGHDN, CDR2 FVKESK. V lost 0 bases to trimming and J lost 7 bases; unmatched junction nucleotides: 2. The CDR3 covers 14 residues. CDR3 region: CASSQELAANEQFF. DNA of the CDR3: TGTGCCAGCAGCCAAGAACTAGCGGCGAATGAGCAGTTCTTC.

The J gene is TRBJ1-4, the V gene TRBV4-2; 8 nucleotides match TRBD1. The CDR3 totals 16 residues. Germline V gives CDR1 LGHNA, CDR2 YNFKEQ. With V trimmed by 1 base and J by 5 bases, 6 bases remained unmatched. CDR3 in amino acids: CASSQGPGQANEKLFF. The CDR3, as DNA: TGTGCCAGCAGCCAAGGGCCGGGACAGGCCAATGAAAAACTGTTTTTT.

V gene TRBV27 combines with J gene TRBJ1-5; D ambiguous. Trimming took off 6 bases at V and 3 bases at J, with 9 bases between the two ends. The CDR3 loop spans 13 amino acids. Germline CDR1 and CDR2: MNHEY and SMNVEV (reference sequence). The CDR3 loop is CASRRQLNQPQHF. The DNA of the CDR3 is TGTGCCAGCAGGCGGCAGCTCAATCAGCCCCAGCATTTT.

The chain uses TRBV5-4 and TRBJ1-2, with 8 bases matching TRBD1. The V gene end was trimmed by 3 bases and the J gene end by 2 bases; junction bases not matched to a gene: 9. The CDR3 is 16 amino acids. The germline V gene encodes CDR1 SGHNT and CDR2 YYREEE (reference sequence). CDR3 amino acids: CASSSARDRTNYGYTF. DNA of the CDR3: TGTGCCAGCAGCTCAGCACGGGACAGGACCAACTATGGCTACACCTTC.

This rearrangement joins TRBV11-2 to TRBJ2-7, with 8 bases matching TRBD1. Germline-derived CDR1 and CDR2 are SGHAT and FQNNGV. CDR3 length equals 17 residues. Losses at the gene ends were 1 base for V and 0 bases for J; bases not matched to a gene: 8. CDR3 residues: CASSLAPPGTGSYEQYF. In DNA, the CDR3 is TGTGCCAGCAGCTTAGCCCCCCCGGGGACAGGCTCCTACGAGCAGTACTTC.

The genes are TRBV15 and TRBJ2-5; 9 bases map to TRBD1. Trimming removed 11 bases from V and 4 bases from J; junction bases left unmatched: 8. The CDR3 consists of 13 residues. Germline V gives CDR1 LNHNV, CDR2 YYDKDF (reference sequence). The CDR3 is CAAGTGKGETQYF. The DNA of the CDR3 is TGTGCCGCCGGGACAGGGAAGGGAGAGACCCAGTACTTC.

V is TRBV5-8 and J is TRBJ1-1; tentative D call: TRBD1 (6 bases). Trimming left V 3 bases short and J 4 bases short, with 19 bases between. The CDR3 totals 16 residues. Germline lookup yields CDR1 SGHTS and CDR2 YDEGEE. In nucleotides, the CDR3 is TGTGCCAGCAGCTCCCCTGGGGGGCAGCTTATCACTGAAGCTTTCTTT. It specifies CASSSPGGQLITEAFF.

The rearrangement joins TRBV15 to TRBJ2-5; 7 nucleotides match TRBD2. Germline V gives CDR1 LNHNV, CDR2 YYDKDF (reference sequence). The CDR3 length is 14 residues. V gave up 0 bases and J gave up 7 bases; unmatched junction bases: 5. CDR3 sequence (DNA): TGTGCCACCAGCAGAGATATGGGGGGGTCGACCCAGTACTTC. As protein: CATSRDMGGSTQYF.

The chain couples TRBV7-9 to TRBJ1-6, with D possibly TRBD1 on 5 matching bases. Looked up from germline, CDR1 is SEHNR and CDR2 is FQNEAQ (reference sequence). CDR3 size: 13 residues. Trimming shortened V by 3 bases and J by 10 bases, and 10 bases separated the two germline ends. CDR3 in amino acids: CASSLDIRSPLHF. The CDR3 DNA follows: TGTGCCAGCAGCTTGGACATTCGGTCACCCCTCCACTTT.

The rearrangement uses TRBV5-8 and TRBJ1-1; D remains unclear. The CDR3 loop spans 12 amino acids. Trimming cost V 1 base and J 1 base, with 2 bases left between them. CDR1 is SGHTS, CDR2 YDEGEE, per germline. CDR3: CASSLQNTEAFF. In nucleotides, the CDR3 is TGTGCCAGCAGCTTGCAGAACACTGAAGCTTTCTTT.

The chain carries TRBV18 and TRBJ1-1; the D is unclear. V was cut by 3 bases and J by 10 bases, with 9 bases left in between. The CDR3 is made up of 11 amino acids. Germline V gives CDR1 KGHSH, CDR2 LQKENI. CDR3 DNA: TGTGCCAGCTCACCCGGCGGGTTAGCTTTCTTT. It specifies CASSPGGLAFF. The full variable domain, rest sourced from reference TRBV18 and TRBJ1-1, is NAGVMQNPRHLVRRRGQEARLRCSPMKGHSHVYWYRQLPEEGLKFMVYLQKENIIDESGMPKERFSAEFPKEGPSILRIQQVVRGDSAAYFCASSPGGLAFFGQGTRLTVV.

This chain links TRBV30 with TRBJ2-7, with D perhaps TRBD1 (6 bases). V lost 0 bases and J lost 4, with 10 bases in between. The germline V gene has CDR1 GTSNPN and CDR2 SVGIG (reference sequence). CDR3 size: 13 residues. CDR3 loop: CAWSVDSPYEQYF. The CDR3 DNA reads TGTGCCTGGAGTGTGGACAGCCCGTACGAGCAGTACTTC.

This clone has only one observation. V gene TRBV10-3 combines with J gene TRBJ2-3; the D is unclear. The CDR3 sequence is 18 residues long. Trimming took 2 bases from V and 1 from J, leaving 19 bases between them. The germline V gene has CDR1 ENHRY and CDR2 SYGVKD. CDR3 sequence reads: CAISEPRSTKPGTDTQYF. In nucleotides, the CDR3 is TGTGCCATCAGTGAGCCTCGAAGTACGAAGCCTGGCACAGATACGCAGTATTTT.

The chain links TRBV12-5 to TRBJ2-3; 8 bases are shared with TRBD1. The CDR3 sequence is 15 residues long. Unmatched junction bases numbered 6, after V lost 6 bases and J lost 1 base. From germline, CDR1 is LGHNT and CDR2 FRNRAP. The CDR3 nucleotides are TGTGCTAGTGGCACGGGACAGGTCGGCACAGATACGCAGTATTTT. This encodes CASGTGQVGTDTQYF.

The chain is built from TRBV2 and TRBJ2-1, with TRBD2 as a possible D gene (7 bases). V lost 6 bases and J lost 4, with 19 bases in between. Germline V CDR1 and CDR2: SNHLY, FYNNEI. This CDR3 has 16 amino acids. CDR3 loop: CASRTMAGAYYNEQFF. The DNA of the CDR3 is TGTGCCAGCAGGACCATGGCGGGGGCTTATTACAATGAGCAGTTCTTC.

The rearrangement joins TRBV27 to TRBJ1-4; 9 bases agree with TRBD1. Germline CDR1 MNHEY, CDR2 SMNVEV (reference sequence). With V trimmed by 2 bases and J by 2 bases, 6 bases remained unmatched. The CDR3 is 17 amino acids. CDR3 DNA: TGTGCCAGCAGTTTACTCCGAGGACAGGGGACTAATGAAAAACTGTTTTTT. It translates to CASSLLRGQGTNEKLFF.

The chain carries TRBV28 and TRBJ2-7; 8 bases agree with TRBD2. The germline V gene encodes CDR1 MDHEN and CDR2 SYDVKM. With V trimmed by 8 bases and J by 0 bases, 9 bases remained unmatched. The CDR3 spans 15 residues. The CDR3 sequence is CASQEQRGPSYEQYF. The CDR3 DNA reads TGTGCCAGCCAAGAACAGCGGGGGCCCTCCTACGAGCAGTACTTC.

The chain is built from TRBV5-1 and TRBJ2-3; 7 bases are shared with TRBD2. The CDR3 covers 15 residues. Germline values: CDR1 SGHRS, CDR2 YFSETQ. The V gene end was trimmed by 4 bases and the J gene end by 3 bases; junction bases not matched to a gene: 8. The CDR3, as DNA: TGCGCCAGCAGCGGCGACGGGACTATAACAGATACGCAGTATTTT. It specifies CASSGDGTITDTQYF.

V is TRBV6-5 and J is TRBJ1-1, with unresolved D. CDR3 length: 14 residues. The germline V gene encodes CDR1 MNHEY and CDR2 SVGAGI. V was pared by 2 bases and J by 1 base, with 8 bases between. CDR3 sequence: CASSYASRNTEAFF. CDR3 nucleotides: TGTGCCAGCAGTTACGCCAGCCGGAACACTGAAGCTTTCTTT.

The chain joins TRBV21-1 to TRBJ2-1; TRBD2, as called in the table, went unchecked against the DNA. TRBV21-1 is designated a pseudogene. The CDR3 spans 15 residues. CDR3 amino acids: CASSASGRSYNEQFF. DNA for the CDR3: TGTGCCAGCAGCGCTAGCGGCCGCTCCTACAATGAGCAGTTCTTC.

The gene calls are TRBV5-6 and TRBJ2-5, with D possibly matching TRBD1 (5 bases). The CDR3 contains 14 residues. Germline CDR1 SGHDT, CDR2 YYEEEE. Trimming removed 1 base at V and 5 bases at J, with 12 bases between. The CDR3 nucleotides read TGTGCCAGCAGCTTGACAGGTCTAGGGGAGACCCAGTACTTC. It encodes CASSLTGLGETQYF. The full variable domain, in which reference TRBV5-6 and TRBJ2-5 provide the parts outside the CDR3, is DAGVTQSPTHLIKTRGQQVTLRCSPKSGHDTVSWYQQALGQGPQFIFQYYEEEERQRGNFPDRFSGHQFPNYSSELNVNALLLGDSALYLCASSLTGLGETQYFGPGTRLLVL.

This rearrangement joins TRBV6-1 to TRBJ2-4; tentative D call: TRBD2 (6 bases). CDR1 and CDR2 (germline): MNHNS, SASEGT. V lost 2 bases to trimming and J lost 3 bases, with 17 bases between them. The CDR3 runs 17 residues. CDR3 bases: TGTGCCAGCAGTGAACGAGGCGGGGTGACCTTCAAAAACATTCAGTACTTC. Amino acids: CASSERGGVTFKNIQYF.

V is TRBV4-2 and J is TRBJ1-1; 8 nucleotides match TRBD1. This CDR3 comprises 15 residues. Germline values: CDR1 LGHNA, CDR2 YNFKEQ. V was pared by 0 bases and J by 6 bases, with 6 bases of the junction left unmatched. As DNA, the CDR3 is TGTGCCAGCAGCCAAGAGGACAGGGAGGGGTCTGAAGCTTTCTTT. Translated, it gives CASSQEDREGSEAFF.

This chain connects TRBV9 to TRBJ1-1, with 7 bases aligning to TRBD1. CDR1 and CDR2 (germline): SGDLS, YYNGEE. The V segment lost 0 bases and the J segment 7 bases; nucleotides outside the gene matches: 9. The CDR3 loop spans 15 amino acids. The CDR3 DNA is TGTGCCAGCAGCGTAGTGGGAACTACAGGGGATGAAGCTTTCTTT. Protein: CASSVVGTTGDEAFF.

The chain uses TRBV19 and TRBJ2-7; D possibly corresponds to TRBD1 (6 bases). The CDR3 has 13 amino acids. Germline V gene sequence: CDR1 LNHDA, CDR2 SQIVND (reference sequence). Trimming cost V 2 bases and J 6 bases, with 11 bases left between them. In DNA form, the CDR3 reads TGTGCCAGTAGTATAAACAGGGAAAGCGAGCAGTACTTC. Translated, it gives CASSINRESEQYF.

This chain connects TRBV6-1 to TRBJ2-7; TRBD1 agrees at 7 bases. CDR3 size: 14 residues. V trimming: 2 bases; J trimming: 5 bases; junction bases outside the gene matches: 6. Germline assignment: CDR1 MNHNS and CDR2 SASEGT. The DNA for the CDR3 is TGTGCCAGCAGTGAAAGGGGGCCGATCGACGAGCAGTACTTC. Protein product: CASSERGPIDEQYF.